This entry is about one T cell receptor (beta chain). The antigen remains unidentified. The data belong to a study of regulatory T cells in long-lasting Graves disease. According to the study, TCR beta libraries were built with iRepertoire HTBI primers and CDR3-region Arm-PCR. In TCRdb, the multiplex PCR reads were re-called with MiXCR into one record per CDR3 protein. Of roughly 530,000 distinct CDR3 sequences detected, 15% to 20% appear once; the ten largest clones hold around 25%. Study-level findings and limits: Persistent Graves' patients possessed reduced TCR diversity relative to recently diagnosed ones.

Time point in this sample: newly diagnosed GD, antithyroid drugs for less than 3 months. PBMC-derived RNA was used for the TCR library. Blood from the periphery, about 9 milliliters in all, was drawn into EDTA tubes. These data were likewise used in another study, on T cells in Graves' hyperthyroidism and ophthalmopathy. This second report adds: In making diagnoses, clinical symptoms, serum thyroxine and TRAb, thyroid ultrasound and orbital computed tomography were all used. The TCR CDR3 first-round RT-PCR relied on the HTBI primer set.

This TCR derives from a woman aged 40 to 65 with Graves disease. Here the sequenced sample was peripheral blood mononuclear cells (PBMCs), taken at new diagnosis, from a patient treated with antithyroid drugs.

The CDR3 nucleotides read TGTGCCAGCAGCAGACCCCAGGGCCGTGACACTGAAGCTTTCTTT. Protein product: CASSRPQGRDTEAFF. The rearrangement joins TRBV11-2 to TRBJ1-1; a possible D gene is TRBD1 (5 bases). The CDR3 has 15 residues. Germline loops: CDR1 SGHAT, CDR2 FQNNGV. The germline V and J ends were trimmed by 5 bases and 3 bases, with 16 bases remaining between them.